One sample yielded the 32 T cell receptor beta chains listed below, sequenced in a study of CD8 T cells in Susac syndrome. After extraction with the RNeasy kit, roughly 0.5 to 1 ug of the RNA was reverse transcribed using random hexamers. Each CDR3 protein is one row after TCRdb ran MiXCR on the immunoSEQ multiplex PCR reads. This repertoire shows about 300,000 distinct CDR3 sequences, approximately 91% found once; its top ten account for around 0.18%. Sequences were obtained from CD8+ T cells from PBMCs. The receptors were sampled from a human donor with multiple sclerosis.

V is TRBV6-5 and J is TRBJ2-5; 9 bases align to TRBD1. V lost 6 bases to trimming and J lost 2 bases; unmatched junction nucleotides: 4. Germline V gene sequence: CDR1 MNHEY, CDR2 SVGAGI. The CDR3 length is 14 residues. CDR3 sequence: CASSRQGEQETQYF. The DNA of the CDR3 is TGTGCCAGCAGCCGACAGGGGGAACAAGAGACCCAGTACTTC.

This chain connects TRBV7-9 to TRBJ2-3; 7 positions match TRBD2. After removal of 8 bases from V and 4 bases from J, the junction contained 24 bases not matched to a gene. CDR3 length: 19 residues. Per germline, CDR1 SEHNR and CDR2 FQNEAQ (reference sequence). The CDR3 DNA reads TGTGCCAGCCCCCCAGTCCCGGTGTGGATCGGCGGGAGTGCAGATACGCAGTATTTT. Protein sequence: CASPPVPVWIGGSADTQYF.

This chain uses TRBV3-1 with TRBJ2-3, with a possible D match to TRBD1 (6 bases). The V gene lost 1 base and the J gene lost 2 bases, with 10 bases spanning the gap. CDR1 and CDR2 from the germline V gene are LGHDT and YNNKEL (reference sequence). This CDR3 contains 15 residues. CDR3 sequence reads: CASSQGRGATDTQYF. The CDR3 DNA reads TGTGCCAGCAGCCAAGGCAGGGGTGCCACAGATACGCAGTATTTT.

This chain joins TRBV4-3 and TRBJ2-7; 7 bases line up with TRBD2. CDR1 and CDR2 from the germline V gene are LGHNA and YSLEER. Unmatched junction bases numbered 9, after V lost 0 bases and J lost 4 bases. The CDR3 is 16 amino acids. CDR3 nucleotide sequence: TGCGCCAGCAGCCAAGATATCCTAGCGGAGAGTTACGAGCAGTACTTC. Protein: CASSQDILAESYEQYF.

This chain connects TRBV5-1 to TRBJ2-2; the D gene is possibly TRBD1 (5 bases). The germline CDR1 and CDR2 sequences are SGHRS and YFSETQ. The CDR3 runs to 17 residues. V gave up 4 bases and J gave up 0 bases, with 16 bases separating them. The CDR3 region is CASSPRAGIANTGELFF. CDR3 coding DNA: TGCGCCAGCAGCCCCCGCGCAGGGATCGCGAACACCGGGGAGCTGTTTTTT.

This clonotype appeared a few times. This chain links TRBV11-1 with TRBJ2-5; TRBD1 matches 10 bases. The CDR3 sequence is 15 residues long. V lost 5 bases to trimming and J lost 0 bases; unmatched junction nucleotides: 3. The germline gives CDR1 SGHAT, CDR2 FQDESV (reference sequence). The CDR3 reads CASSATGGNQETQYF. DNA of the CDR3: TGTGCCAGCAGCGCGACAGGGGGCAACCAAGAGACCCAGTACTTC.

CDR3 region: CSASGGATSTDTQYF. CDR3 nucleotides: TGCAGTGCTAGTGGTGGGGCGACTAGCACAGATACGCAGTATTTT. This sequence joins TRBV20-1 and TRBJ2-3; maybe TRBD1 (5 bases). The germline V gene encodes CDR1 DFQATT and CDR2 SNEGSKA (reference sequence). Trimming removed 3 bases at V and 0 bases at J, with 13 bases between. The CDR3 contains 15 residues.

The chain combines TRBV7-9 with TRBJ2-7; 14 bases are a match to TRBD2. This CDR3 has 18 residues. With V trimmed by 5 bases and J by 7 bases, 16 bases remained unmatched. Germline V gene data show CDR1 as SEHNR and CDR2 as FQNEAQ (reference sequence). In DNA form, the CDR3 reads TGTGCCAGCAGCCCCGGACTAGCGGGGGGCAGGATCGTCTTTGAGCAGTACTTC. This sequence encodes CASSPGLAGGRIVFEQYF.

This clonotype was found once. CDR3 nucleotide sequence: TGTGCCAGAGGGAGCGGGGATTCCTACGAGCAGTACTTC. Amino acid sequence: CARGSGDSYEQYF. The J gene is TRBJ2-7, the V gene TRBV12-3 or TRBV12-4, with 7 bases aligning to TRBD2. This CDR3 comprises 13 residues. The J segment lost 1 base and the V segment lost 9 bases, leaving 6 bases of the junction unmatched.

This CDR3 reads CAISEVGTSGEEQYF. DNA of the CDR3: TGTGCCATCAGTGAGGTCGGGACTAGCGGGGAGGAGCAGTACTTC. The rearrangement joins TRBV10-3 to TRBJ2-7; 13 bases are a match to TRBD2. The CDR3 spans 15 residues. J lost 7 bases, V lost 2 bases, and 5 bases had no gene match. Germline V CDR1 and CDR2: ENHRY, SYGVKD.

J is TRBJ2-3 and V is TRBV11-2; 8 bases are a match to TRBD2. V gave up 5 bases and J gave up 3 bases; unmatched junction bases: 10. From germline, CDR1 is SGHAT and CDR2 FQNNGV. The CDR3 runs to 16 residues. CDR3 residues: CASSLHSGSSTDTQYF. The CDR3 DNA is TGTGCCAGCAGCCTGCACAGCGGGAGTAGTACAGATACGCAGTATTTT.

CDR3 amino acids: CASSLKGETQYF. CDR3 sequence (DNA): TGTGCCAGCAGCCTTAAAGGGGAGACCCAGTACTTC. The chain recombines TRBV5-4 with TRBJ2-5; no reliable D call. The V and J ends lost 4 bases and 5 bases respectively, with 9 bases between them. The CDR3 is 12 amino acids. Germline V lookup: CDR1 SGHNT, CDR2 YYREEE (reference sequence).

This clonotype has a single count. V gene TRBV29-1 combines with J gene TRBJ2-3; the match to TRBD1 covers 8 bases. J gave up 0 bases and V 5 bases, and 4 bases lay outside the gene matches. CDR3 size: 14 residues. Germline-derived CDR1 and CDR2 are SQVTM and ANQGSEA. Here the CDR3 reads CSVIDRGSTDTQYF. The CDR3 DNA reads as TGCAGCGTTATTGACAGGGGAAGCACAGATACGCAGTATTTT.

The genes are TRBV4-1 and TRBJ1-1, with D possibly matching TRBD1 (6 bases). From germline, CDR1 is MGHRA and CDR2 YSYEKL. This CDR3 contains 15 residues. V dropped 1 base and J dropped 2 bases, with 11 bases sitting between them. CDR3: CASSQADSQNTEAFF. CDR3 sequence (DNA): TGCGCCAGCAGCCAAGCGGACAGCCAAAACACTGAAGCTTTCTTT.

The V call is TRBV13, the J call TRBJ2-7; 7 positions match TRBD1. From germline, CDR1 is PRHDT and CDR2 FYEKMQ (reference sequence). The junction had 11 bases not matched to a gene; V was cut back by 9 bases and J by 3 bases. The CDR3 has 14 residues. This CDR3 is CASGQAFGYYEQYF. The CDR3 DNA is TGTGCCAGTGGACAGGCCTTTGGTTACTACGAGCAGTACTTC.

The V call is TRBV9, the J call TRBJ1-2, with D perhaps matching TRBD1 (5 bases). Per the germline V gene, CDR1 is SGDLS and CDR2 is YYNGEE. The length of the CDR3 is 15 residues. The V end lost 0 bases, the J end lost 1 base, and 10 bases lay between the germline ends. The CDR3: CASSVGQGVNYGYTF. The CDR3 nucleotides are TGTGCCAGCAGCGTAGGGCAGGGCGTTAACTATGGCTACACCTTC.

The table lists this clonotype with a count of one. The chain joins TRBV5-4 to TRBJ1-1; D perhaps matches TRBD1 (6 bases). The length of the CDR3 is 13 residues. V lost 5 bases and J lost 3, with 11 bases in between. The germline CDR1 and CDR2 sequences are SGHNT and YYREEE (reference sequence). CDR3 nucleotide sequence: TGTGCCAGCAGGGCAGGGGCATACACTGAAGCTTTCTTT. This sequence encodes CASRAGAYTEAFF.

This chain uses TRBV6-2 or TRBV6-3 with TRBJ1-5; D ambiguous. Germline lookup yields CDR1 MNHEY and CDR2 SVGEGT. Trimming took off 6 bases at V and 1 base at J, with 16 bases between the two ends. This CDR3 is 16 amino acids long. CDR3 nucleotide sequence: TGTGCCAGCAGACTGGCGGGATACAAGAGCAATCAGCCCCAGCATTTT. Protein product: CASRLAGYKSNQPQHF.

The rearrangement uses TRBV13 and TRBJ1-1; 10 bases agree with TRBD1. CDR1 and CDR2 from the germline V gene are PRHDT and FYEKMQ (reference sequence). This CDR3 is built from 15 residues. J was trimmed by 5 bases and V by 5 bases; bases with no gene match: 8. This CDR3 reads CASSGDRGLETEAFF. In nucleotides, the CDR3 is TGTGCCAGCAGCGGGGACAGGGGCTTAGAGACTGAAGCTTTCTTT.

This clonotype was counted a single time. The chain couples TRBV3-1 to TRBJ2-1; D is possibly TRBD1 or TRBD2 (6 bases each). The germline CDR1 and CDR2 sequences are LGHDT and YNNKEL (reference sequence). The V and J ends lost 1 base and 8 bases respectively, with 15 bases between them. The CDR3 covers 15 residues. The CDR3 loop is CASSQVWGAGDEQFF. The CDR3 bases are TGTGCCAGCAGCCAAGTTTGGGGGGCCGGCGATGAGCAGTTCTTC.

CDR3 DNA sequence: TGTGCCAGCAGCCCACCTAGCGGGAGGTCCCACGAGCAGTACTTC. Translating gives CASSPPSGRSHEQYF. The rearrangement links TRBV3-1 to TRBJ2-7, with 11 bases lining up with TRBD2. V shed 4 bases, J shed 5 bases, and the junction held 7 bases outside the gene matches. CDR1 and CDR2 (germline): LGHDT, YNNKEL (reference sequence). This CDR3 contains 15 residues.

The V call is TRBV7-6, the J call TRBJ2-6; the D is unclear. There are 15 residues in the CDR3. The germline gives CDR1 SGHVS, CDR2 FNYEAQ. The ends were cut back, 5 bases at V and 0 bases at J, with 8 bases in the middle. The CDR3 nucleotides are TGTGCCAGCAGCCTCTCGCGCTCTGGGGCCAACGTCCTGACTTTC. Encoded protein: CASSLSRSGANVLTF.

Only one count was recorded for this clonotype. The chain carries TRBV10-3 and TRBJ2-1; perhaps TRBD2 as D (6 bases). V was shortened by 3 bases and J by 5 bases, with 17 bases between the two germline ends. Germline loops: CDR1 ENHRY, CDR2 SYGVKD. This CDR3 comprises 16 residues. CDR3 nucleotides: TGTGCCATCAGTGATTGGTCGGGAGAAAGGGACAATGAGCAGTTCTTC. Translated, it gives CAISDWSGERDNEQFF.

The rearrangement joins TRBV30 to TRBJ1-2, with D unclear. The V gene's germline CDR1 is GTSNPN and CDR2 SVGIG (reference sequence). This CDR3 region has 14 residues. Trimming shortened V by 4 bases and J by 6 bases, and 18 bases separated the two germline ends. CDR3 region: CAWIGPSPPNGYTF. As DNA, the CDR3 is TGTGCCTGGATTGGGCCTTCCCCACCTAATGGCTACACCTTC. The full variable domain, rest sourced from reference TRBV30 and TRBJ1-2, is SQTIHQWPATLVQPVGSPLSLECTVEGTSNPNLYWYRQAAGRGLQLLFYSVGIGQISSEVPQNLSASRPQDRQFILSSKKLLLSDSGFYLCAWIGPSPPNGYTFGSGTRLTVV.

J is TRBJ1-2 and V is TRBV4-2; tentative D call: TRBD1 (6 bases). From germline, CDR1 is LGHNA and CDR2 YNFKEQ. Trimming removed 2 bases from V and 1 base from J, with 11 bases in between. The CDR3 runs 15 residues. The CDR3 DNA is TGTGCCAGCAGCCAACTCTTAGGGGGTAACTATGGCTACACCTTC. Translation gives CASSQLLGGNYGYTF.

The genes are TRBV4-1 and TRBJ1-5; the D gene is possibly TRBD1 (5 bases). This CDR3 is built from 17 residues. Between the trimmed V and J ends, which lost 0 bases and 5 bases, there was a span of 17 bases. Germline CDR1 and CDR2: MGHRA and YSYEKL. The CDR3 region has the DNA TGCGCCAGCAGCCAAGATGGGGGAGTAGGAGGCGATCAGCCCCAGCATTTT. It is translated as CASSQDGGVGGDQPQHF.

The sample holds one count of this clonotype. V gene TRBV29-1 combines with J gene TRBJ2-3; no clear D. The ends were cut back, 0 bases at V and 14 bases at J, with 18 bases in the middle. The CDR3 is 13 amino acids. CDR1 is SQVTM and CDR2 is ANQGSEA in the germline V gene. The CDR3 DNA is TGCAGCGTTGAAGATCTTAACCCGGGCCTCTGGTATTTT. It yields the protein CSVEDLNPGLWYF.

This sequence joins TRBV6-4 and TRBJ2-3; 12 bases match TRBD2. This CDR3 has 15 amino acids. J was trimmed by 6 bases and V by 4 bases; bases with no gene match: 5. Germline lookup yields CDR1 MRHNA and CDR2 SNTAGT. Here the CDR3 reads CASSASSGGADTQYF. The CDR3 bases are TGTGCCAGCAGTGCTTCTAGCGGGGGGGCGGATACGCAGTATTTT.

In this sample, this clonotype turned up a few times. The CDR3, as DNA: TGTGCCAGCAGTTTTGGGTCTGAAGCTTTCTTT. It translates to CASSFGSEAFF. V is TRBV27 and J is TRBJ1-1; no clear D. This CDR3 spans 11 amino acids. V dropped 3 bases and J dropped 6 bases, with 5 bases sitting between them. CDR1 is MNHEY, CDR2 SMNVEV, per germline (reference sequence).

V is TRBV3-1 and J is TRBJ2-7; 11 bases agree with TRBD2. This CDR3 is 14 amino acids long. The V gene's germline CDR1 is LGHDT and CDR2 YNNKEL (reference sequence). J was trimmed by 6 bases and V by 2 bases; bases with no gene match: 3. The CDR3 is CASSQTGLAAEQYF. The CDR3 DNA is TGTGCCAGCAGCCAAACGGGACTAGCGGCCGAGCAGTACTTC.

CDR3 residues: CATTAGDSYNEQFF. The CDR3 DNA reads as TGTGCCACCACAGCGGGGGATTCCTACAATGAGCAGTTCTTC. The genes are TRBV15 and TRBJ2-1, with 8 bases aligning to TRBD2. CDR1 and CDR2 (germline): LNHNV, YYDKDF (reference sequence). This CDR3 comprises 14 residues. Unmatched junction bases numbered 3, after V lost 7 bases and J lost 1 base.

The chain couples TRBV20-1 to TRBJ2-7; D unclear. The CDR3 runs 16 residues. Trimming removed 0 bases at V and 6 bases at J, with 21 bases between. The V gene's germline CDR1 is DFQATT and CDR2 SNEGSKA (reference sequence). CDR3 coding DNA: TGCAGTGCTAGAGATTTAGAGGTAGCCCCATTATTCGAGCAGTACTTC. This encodes CSARDLEVAPLFEQYF.